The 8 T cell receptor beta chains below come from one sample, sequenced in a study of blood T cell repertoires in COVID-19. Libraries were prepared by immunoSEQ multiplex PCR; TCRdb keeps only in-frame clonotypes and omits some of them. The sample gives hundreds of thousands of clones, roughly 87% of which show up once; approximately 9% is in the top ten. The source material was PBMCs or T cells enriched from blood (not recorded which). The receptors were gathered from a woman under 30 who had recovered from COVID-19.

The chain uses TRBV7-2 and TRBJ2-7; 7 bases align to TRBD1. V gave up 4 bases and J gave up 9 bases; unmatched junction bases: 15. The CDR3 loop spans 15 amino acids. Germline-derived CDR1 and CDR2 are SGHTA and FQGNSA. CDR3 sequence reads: CASSSPGQRGMAQYF. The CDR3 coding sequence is TGTGCCAGCAGCTCTCCGGGACAGCGTGGAATGGCGCAGTACTTC.

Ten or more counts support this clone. CDR3 region: CASSLGDSNPYGYTF. The CDR3 coding sequence is TGTGCCAGCAGCTTAGGTGATAGCAATCCCTATGGCTACACCTTC. The chain combines TRBV7-9 with TRBJ1-2; D is ambiguous. CDR1 and CDR2 from the germline V gene are SEHNR and FQNEAQ (reference sequence). V was clipped by 1 base and J by 4 bases, with 13 bases between them. This CDR3 contains 15 residues.

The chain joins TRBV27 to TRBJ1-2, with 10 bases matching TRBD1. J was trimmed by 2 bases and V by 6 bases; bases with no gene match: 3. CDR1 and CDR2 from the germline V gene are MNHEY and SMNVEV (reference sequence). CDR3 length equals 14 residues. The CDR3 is CASSRDRGNYGYTF. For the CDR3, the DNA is TGTGCCAGCAGCAGGGACAGGGGAAACTATGGCTACACCTTC.

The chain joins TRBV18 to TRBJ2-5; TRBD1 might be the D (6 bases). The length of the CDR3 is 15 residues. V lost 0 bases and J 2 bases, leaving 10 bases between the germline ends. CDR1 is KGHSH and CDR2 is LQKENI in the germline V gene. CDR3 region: CASSPPNGQQETQYF. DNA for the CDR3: TGTGCCAGCTCACCACCGAACGGACAGCAAGAGACCCAGTACTTC. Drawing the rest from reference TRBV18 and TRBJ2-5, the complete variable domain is NAGVMQNPRHLVRRRGQEARLRCSPMKGHSHVYWYRQLPEEGLKFMVYLQKENIIDESGMPKERFSAEFPKEGPSILRIQQVVRGDSAAYFCASSPPNGQQETQYFGPGTRLLVL.

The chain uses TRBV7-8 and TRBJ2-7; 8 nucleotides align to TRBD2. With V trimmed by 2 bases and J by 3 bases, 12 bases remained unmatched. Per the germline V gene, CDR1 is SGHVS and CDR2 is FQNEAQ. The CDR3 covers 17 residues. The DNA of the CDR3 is TGTGCCAGCAGCTTATCTCGTAGCGGGACGGGGTTCTACGAGCAGTACTTC. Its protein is CASSLSRSGTGFYEQYF.

CDR3 in amino acids: CASSLIRGASYEQYF. The DNA for the CDR3 is TGCGCCAGCAGCTTGATCCGGGGGGCCTCCTACGAGCAGTACTTC. The V and J genes are TRBV5-1 and TRBJ2-7; tentatively, D is TRBD2 (7 bases). CDR1 is SGHRS, CDR2 YFSETQ, per germline. CDR3 length: 15 residues. V gave up 1 base and J gave up 0 bases, with 11 bases separating them.

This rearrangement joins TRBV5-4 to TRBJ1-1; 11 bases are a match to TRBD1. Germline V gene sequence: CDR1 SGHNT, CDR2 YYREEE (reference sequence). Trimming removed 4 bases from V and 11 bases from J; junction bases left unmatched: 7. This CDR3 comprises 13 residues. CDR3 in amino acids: CASSPDRGRSAFF. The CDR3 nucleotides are TGTGCCAGCAGCCCGGACAGGGGGCGGAGTGCTTTCTTT.

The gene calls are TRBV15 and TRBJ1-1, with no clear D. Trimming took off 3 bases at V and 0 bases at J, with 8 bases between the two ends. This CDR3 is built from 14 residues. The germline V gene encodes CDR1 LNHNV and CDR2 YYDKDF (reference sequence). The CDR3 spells CATSSLQLNTEAFF. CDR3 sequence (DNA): TGTGCCACCAGCAGCCTACAGCTGAACACTGAAGCTTTCTTT.